This T cell receptor beta chain was obtained from a study of T-cell memory formation after mild COVID-19. Study-level results: There was a balanced CD4/CD8 profile in clones contracting day 15 to 85, and later expanders leaned CD4+.

V lost 5 bases and J lost 4, with 12 bases in between. Germline V gene data show CDR1 as MDHEN and CDR2 as SYDVKM. The CDR3 contains 13 residues. About this clonotype: Its antigen is still unknown.

Each CDR3 protein is one row after TCRdb ran MiXCR on the 5' RACE reads. The data contain 50,000 or so distinct CDR3 sequences, 9.3% of them singletons. The V call is TRBV28, the J call TRBJ2-7; no clear D. Sequences were obtained from PBMCs or a T cell subset sorted from them (not recorded which). The sequence came from an adult woman who had mild COVID-19 (a few samples of this study predate the infection). Cell type and time point are not known. CDR3 region: CASSKSDGYEQYF. The DNA for the CDR3 is TGTGCCAGCAGTAAATCGGACGGGTACGAGCAGTACTTC.